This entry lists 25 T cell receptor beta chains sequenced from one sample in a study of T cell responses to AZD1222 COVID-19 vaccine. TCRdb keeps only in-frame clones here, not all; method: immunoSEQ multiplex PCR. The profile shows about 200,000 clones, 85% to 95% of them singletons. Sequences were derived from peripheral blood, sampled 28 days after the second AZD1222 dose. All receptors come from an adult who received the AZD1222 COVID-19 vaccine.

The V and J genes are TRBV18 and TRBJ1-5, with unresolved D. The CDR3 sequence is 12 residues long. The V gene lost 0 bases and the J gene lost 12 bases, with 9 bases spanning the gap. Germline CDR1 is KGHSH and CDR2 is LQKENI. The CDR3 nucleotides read TGTGCCAGCTCACCACCGGACGGTTTCCAGCATTTT. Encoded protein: CASSPPDGFQHF.

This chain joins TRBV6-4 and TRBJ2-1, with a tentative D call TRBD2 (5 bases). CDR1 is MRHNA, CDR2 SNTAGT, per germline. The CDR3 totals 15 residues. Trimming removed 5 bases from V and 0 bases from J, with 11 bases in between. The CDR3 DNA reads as TGTGCCAGCAGTCCGATCGCGGGCTCCTACAATGAGCAGTTCTTC. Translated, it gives CASSPIAGSYNEQFF.

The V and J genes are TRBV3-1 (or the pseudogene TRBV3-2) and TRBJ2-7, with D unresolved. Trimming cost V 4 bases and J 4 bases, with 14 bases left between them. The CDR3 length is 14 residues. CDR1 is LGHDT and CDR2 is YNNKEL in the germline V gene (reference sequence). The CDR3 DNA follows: TGTGCCAGCAGCCGAAACAGCCAGTCATACGAGCAGTACTTC. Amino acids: CASSRNSQSYEQYF.

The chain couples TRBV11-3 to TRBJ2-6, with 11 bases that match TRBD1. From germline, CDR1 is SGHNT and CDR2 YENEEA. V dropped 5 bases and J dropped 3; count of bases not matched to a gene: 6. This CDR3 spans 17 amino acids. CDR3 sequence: CASSTGTGGGGANVLTF. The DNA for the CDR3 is TGTGCCAGCAGCACAGGGACAGGGGGTGGTGGGGCCAACGTCCTGACTTTC.

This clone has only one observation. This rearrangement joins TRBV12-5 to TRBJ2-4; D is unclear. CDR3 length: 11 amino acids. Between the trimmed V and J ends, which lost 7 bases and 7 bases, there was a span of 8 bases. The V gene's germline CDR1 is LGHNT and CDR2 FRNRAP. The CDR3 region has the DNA TGTGCTAGTGCCCCAAAGAACATTCAGTACTTC. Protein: CASAPKNIQYF.

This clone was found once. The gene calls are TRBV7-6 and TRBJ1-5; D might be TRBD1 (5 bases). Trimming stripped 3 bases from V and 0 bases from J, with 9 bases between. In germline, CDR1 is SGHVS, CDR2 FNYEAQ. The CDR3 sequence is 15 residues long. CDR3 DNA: TGTGCCAGCAGCTTGGGGGGTTTTAGCAATCAGCCCCAGCATTTT. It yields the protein CASSLGGFSNQPQHF.

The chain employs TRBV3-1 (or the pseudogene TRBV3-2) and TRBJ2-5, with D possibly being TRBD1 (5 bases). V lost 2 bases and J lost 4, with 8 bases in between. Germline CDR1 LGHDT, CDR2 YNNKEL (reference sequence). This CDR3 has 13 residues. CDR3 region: CASSQSRGETQYF. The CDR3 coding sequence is TGTGCCAGCAGCCAATCTAGGGGAGAGACCCAGTACTTC.

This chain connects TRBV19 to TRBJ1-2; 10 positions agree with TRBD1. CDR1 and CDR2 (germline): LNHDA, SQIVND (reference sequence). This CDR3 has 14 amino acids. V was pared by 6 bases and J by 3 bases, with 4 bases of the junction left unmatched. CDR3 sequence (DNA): TGTGCCAGTAGCCGAGACAGGGGGCACTATGGCTACACCTTC. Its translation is CASSRDRGHYGYTF. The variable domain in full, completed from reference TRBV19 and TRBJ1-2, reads DGGITQSPKYLFRKEGQNVTLSCEQNLNHDAMYWYRQDPGQGLRLIYYSQIVNDFQKGDIAEGYSVSREKKESFPLTVTSAQKNPTAFYLCASSRDRGHYGYTFGSGTRLTVV.

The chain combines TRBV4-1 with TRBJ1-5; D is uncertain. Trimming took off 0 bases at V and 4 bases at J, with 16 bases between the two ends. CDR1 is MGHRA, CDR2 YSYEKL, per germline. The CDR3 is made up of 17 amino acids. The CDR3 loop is CASSQENRGLGNQPQHF. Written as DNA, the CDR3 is TGCGCCAGCAGCCAAGAAAATCGGGGTTTAGGTAATCAGCCCCAGCATTTT.

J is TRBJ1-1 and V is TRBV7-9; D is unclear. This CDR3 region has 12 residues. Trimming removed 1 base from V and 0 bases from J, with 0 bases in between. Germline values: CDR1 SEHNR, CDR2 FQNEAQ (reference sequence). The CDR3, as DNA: TGTGCCAGCAGCTTAGTGAACACTGAAGCTTTCTTT. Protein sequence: CASSLVNTEAFF.

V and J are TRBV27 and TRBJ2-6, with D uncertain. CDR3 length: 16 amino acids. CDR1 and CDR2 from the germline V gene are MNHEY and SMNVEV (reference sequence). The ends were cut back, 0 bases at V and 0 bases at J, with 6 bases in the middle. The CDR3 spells CASSLSSLSGANVLTF. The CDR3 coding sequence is TGTGCCAGCAGTTTATCGTCCCTCTCTGGGGCCAACGTCCTGACTTTC.

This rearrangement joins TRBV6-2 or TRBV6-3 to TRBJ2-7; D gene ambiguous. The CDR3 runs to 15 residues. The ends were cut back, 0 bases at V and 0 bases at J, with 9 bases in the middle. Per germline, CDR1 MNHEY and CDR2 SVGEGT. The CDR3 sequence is CASSYSTLSSYEQYF. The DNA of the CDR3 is TGTGCCAGCAGTTACTCGACCCTGAGCTCCTACGAGCAGTACTTC.

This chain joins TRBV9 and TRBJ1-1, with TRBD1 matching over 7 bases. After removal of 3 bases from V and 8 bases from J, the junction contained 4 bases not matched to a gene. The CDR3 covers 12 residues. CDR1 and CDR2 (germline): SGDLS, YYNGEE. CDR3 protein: CASSARGAEAFF. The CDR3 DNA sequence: TGTGCCAGCAGCGCCAGGGGGGCGGAAGCTTTCTTT.

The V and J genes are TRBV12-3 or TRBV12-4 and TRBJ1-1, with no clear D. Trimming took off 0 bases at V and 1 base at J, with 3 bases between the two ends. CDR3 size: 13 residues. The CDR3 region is CASSLARNTEAFF. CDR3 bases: TGTGCCAGCAGTTTAGCCAGGAACACTGAAGCTTTCTTT.

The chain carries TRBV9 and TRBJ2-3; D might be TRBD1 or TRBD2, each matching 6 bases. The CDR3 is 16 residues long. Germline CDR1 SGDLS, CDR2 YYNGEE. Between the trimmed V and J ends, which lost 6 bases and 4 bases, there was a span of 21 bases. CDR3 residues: CASTPAVGGASDTQYF. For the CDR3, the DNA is TGTGCCAGCACCCCGGCTGTGGGGGGCGCGTCAGATACGCAGTATTTT.

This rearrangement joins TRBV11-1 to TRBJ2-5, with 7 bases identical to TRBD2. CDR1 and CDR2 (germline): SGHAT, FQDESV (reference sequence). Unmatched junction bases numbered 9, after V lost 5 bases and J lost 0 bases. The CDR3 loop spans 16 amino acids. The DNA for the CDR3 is TGTGCCAGCAGCCGCGGGGAGGGGACTCACCAAGAGACCCAGTACTTC. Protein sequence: CASSRGEGTHQETQYF.

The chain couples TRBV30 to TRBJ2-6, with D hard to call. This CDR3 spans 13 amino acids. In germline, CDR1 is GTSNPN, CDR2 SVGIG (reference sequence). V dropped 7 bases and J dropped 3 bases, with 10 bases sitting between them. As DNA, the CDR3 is TGTGCCTTGTGGTTGCGTGGGGCCAACGTCCTGACTTTC. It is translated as CALWLRGANVLTF.

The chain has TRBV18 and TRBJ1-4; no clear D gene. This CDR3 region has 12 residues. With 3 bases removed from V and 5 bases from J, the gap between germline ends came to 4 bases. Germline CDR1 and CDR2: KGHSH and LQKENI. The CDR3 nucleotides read TGTGCCAGCTCACCCTCAAATGAAAAACTGTTTTTT. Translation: CASSPSNEKLFF.

CDR3 protein: CASSPRGRFGVTDTQYF. The CDR3 DNA follows: TGTGCCAGCAGCCCCAGAGGCCGCTTCGGGGTCACAGATACGCAGTATTTT. This sequence joins TRBV7-6 and TRBJ2-3; D is perhaps TRBD2 (5 bases). V was trimmed by 5 bases and J by 2 bases, leaving 20 bases between them. This CDR3 region has 17 residues. Germline lookup yields CDR1 SGHVS and CDR2 FNYEAQ.

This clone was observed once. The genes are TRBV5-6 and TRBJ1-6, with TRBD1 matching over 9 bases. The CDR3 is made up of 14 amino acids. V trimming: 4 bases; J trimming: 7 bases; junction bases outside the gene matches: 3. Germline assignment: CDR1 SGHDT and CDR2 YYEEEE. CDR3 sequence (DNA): TGTGCCAGCAGCGGGACAGGGTACAATTCACCCCTCCACTTT. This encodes CASSGTGYNSPLHF. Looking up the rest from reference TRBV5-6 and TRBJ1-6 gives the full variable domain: DAGVTQSPTHLIKTRGQQVTLRCSPKSGHDTVSWYQQALGQGPQFIFQYYEEEERQRGNFPDRFSGHQFPNYSSELNVNALLLGDSALYLCASSGTGYNSPLHFGNGTRLTVT.

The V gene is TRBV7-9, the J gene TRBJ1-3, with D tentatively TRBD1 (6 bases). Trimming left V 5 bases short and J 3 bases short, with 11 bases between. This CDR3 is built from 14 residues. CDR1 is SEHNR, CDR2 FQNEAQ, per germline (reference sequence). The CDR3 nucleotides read TGTGCCAGCAGCCGGGGGGCGGTTGGAAACACCATATATTTT. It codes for CASSRGAVGNTIYF.

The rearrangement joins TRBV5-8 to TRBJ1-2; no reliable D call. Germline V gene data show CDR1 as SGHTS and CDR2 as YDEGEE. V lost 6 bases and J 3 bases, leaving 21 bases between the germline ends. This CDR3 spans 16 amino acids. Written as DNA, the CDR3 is TGTGCCAGCACCCCAAGGCCTCTAGAGGCGGACTATGGCTACACCTTC. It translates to CASTPRPLEADYGYTF.

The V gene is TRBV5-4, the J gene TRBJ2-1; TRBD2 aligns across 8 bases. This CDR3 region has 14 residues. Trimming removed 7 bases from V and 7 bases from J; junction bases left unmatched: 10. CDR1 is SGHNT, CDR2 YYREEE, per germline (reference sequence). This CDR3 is CASLQRGPRNEQFF. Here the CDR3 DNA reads TGTGCCAGCCTGCAGCGGGGGCCAAGGAATGAGCAGTTCTTC.

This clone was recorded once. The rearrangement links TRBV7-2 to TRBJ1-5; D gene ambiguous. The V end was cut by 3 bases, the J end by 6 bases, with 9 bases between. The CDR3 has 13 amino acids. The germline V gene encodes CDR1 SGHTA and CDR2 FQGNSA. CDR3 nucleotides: TGTGCCAGCAGCTTGGGCCTAGGTCAGCCCCAGCATTTT. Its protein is CASSLGLGQPQHF.

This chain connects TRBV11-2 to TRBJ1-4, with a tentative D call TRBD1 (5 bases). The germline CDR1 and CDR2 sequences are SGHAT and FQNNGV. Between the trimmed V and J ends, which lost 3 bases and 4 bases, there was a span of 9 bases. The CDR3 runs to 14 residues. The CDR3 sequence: CASSLGRFNEKLFF. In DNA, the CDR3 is TGTGCCAGCAGCTTGGGACGGTTTAATGAAAAACTGTTTTTT.